These T cell receptor beta chains were read from a single sample in a study of cytomegalovirus exposure and HLA in healthy donors. The method was immunoSEQ multiplex PCR; TCRdb's version includes in-frame clones alone and lacks a portion of them. The repertoire has roughly 150,000 clones, roughly 65% of them found once; the top ten carry about 4.1%. Sequenced sample: PBMCs. The receptors come from a man in his 60s in good health and CMV-seronegative. The CDR3 runs from the conserved cysteine through the conserved F or W. Fields, in order: CDR3 protein, J gene, V gene.

CDR3 protein: CASSTGLAGVGETQYF
J gene: TRBJ2-5
V gene: TRBV9

CDR3 protein: CASSFTGGETQYF
J gene: TRBJ2-5
V gene: TRBV5-1

CDR3 protein: CATSRERAGVAGELFF
J gene: TRBJ2-2
V gene: TRBV15

CDR3 protein: CASSTDRPGINEKLFF
J gene: TRBJ1-4
V gene: TRBV18

CDR3 protein: CASSAGGQGATGANVLTF
J gene: TRBJ2-6
V gene: TRBV5-4

CDR3 protein: CASSPRGDRGNGYTF
J gene: TRBJ1-2
V gene: TRBV18

CDR3 protein: CASSLIGQGQPQHF
J gene: TRBJ1-5
V gene: TRBV28

CDR3 protein: CASSLVSGGLAGGHYNEQFF
J gene: TRBJ2-1
V gene: TRBV5-1

CDR3 protein: CASSLQGGTNTESFF
J gene: TRBJ1-1
V gene: TRBV14

CDR3 protein: CASRRGATEAFF
J gene: TRBJ1-1
V gene: TRBV2

CDR3 protein: CASSLRLPGGEKLFF
J gene: TRBJ1-4
V gene: TRBV28

CDR3 protein: CASSPGPSGAKETQYF
J gene: TRBJ2-5
V gene: TRBV2

CDR3 protein: CASSLVGQVNTEAFF
J gene: TRBJ1-1
V gene: TRBV7-2

CDR3 protein: CASSKRTGEKLFF
J gene: TRBJ1-4
V gene: TRBV19

CDR3 protein: CASSGLGGGGSEAFF
J gene: TRBJ1-1
V gene: TRBV9

CDR3 protein: CASSPGLAVLAKNIQYF
J gene: TRBJ2-4
V gene: TRBV28

CDR3 protein: CASSPSRVGLNSNQPQHF
J gene: TRBJ1-5
V gene: TRBV19

CDR3 protein: CSVEGQPGQPQHF
J gene: TRBJ1-5
V gene: TRBV29-1

CDR3 protein: CASSLFGGGSSYNEQFF
J gene: TRBJ2-1
V gene: TRBV5-1

CDR3 protein: CASSYSTQGASEQFF
J gene: TRBJ2-1
V gene: TRBV6-5

CDR3 protein: CASSMDRNLETQYF
J gene: TRBJ2-5
V gene: TRBV19

CDR3 protein: CASSAGVGPTGELFF
J gene: TRBJ2-2
V gene: TRBV9

CDR3 protein: CAVSESAWGQGLDGYTF
J gene: TRBJ1-2
V gene: TRBV10-3

CDR3 protein: CASSDRVGTGELFF
J gene: TRBJ2-2
V gene: TRBV6-5

CDR3 protein: CASSLSPGLAGGADTQYF
J gene: TRBJ2-3
V gene: TRBV7-2

CDR3 protein: CATSRVPSLGDTQYF
J gene: TRBJ2-3
V gene: TRBV15

CDR3 protein: CASSQEGTVRYEQYF
J gene: TRBJ2-7
V gene: TRBV4-1

CDR3 protein: CASSSGTSGSYEQYF
J gene: TRBJ2-7
V gene: TRBV5-4